This TCR beta chain is drawn from a study of post-analysis software for immune sequencing data. Notes on the study in general: Compared with controls, patients had more of roughly five TRBV segments, including TRBV5-6, TRBV5-1 and TRBV20-1.

This clonotype was observed a handful of times. Its specificity is unknown. TCR beta libraries were prepared from cDNA with unique molecular identifiers. TCRdb fed the PCR reads into MiXCR, producing one record per CDR3 protein. Here the sample spans around 700,000 distinct CDR3 sequences, more than 50% being singletons. Germline lookup yields CDR1 MNHEY and CDR2 SVGAGI. The CDR3 has 15 amino acids. Trimming cost V 0 bases and J 5 bases, with 11 bases left between them. The receptor was derived from a girl aged 2 to 9 with multiple sclerosis. The V gene is TRBV6-5, the J gene TRBJ2-1, with D perhaps given as TRBD1 or TRBD2 (5 bases each). The sample comprised blood. The CDR3 protein is CASSYSGDLNNEQFF. The CDR3 DNA is TGTGCCAGCAGTTACTCGGGGGACCTAAACAATGAGCAGTTCTTC.